Presented here are 15 T cell receptor beta chains from one specimen sequenced in a study of CD8 T cells in ankylosing spondylitis. TCRdb re-derived calls from the 5' RACE reads in MiXCR, one entry per CDR3 protein. The repertoire has about 200,000 distinct CDR3 sequences, around 25% of them found once; the top ten carry more than 6.5%. Material: blood, either unsorted or a sorted T cell fraction (not recorded which). Every receptor here comes from a male donor with ankylosing spondylitis or in good health (not recorded which).

This clonotype was detected many times. The chain links TRBV30 to TRBJ2-2; D gene ambiguous. Germline V gene lookup returns CDR1 GTSNPN and CDR2 SVGIG (reference sequence). This CDR3 comprises 15 residues. V was cut by 0 bases and J by 6 bases, with 14 bases left in between. CDR3 amino acids: CAWSVLTNGPGELFF. The CDR3 bases are TGTGCCTGGAGTGTACTTACTAACGGACCCGGGGAGCTGTTTTTT.

A word on this clonotype: A single base separates this from a much larger clone, so it may be a read error. The CDR3 spells CSVVTREETQYF. DNA for the CDR3: TGCAGCGTTGTAACAAGGGAAGAGACCCAGTACTTC. The rearrangement links TRBV29-1 to TRBJ2-5; D unresolved. This CDR3 has 12 amino acids. Trimming took off 4 bases at V and 3 bases at J, with 9 bases between the two ends. Germline V gene sequence: CDR1 SQVTM, CDR2 ANQGSEA.

This clonotype was seen repeatedly, ten times or more. CDR3 in DNA: TGCAGCGTTGGAGGATCTAGCGGAGTACGGGGCACCGGGGAGCTGTTTTTT. Translated, it gives CSVGGSSGVRGTGELFF. The chain uses TRBV29-1 and TRBJ2-2; 7 positions agree with TRBD2. The germline gives CDR1 SQVTM, CDR2 ANQGSEA. J lost 4 bases, V lost 4 bases, and 15 bases had no gene match. CDR3 length equals 17 residues.

V and J are TRBV7-2 and TRBJ2-1, with TRBD2 as a possible D gene (5 bases). Trimming removed 5 bases from V and 12 bases from J, with 14 bases in between. Germline V gene data show CDR1 as SGHTA and CDR2 as FQGNSA. The CDR3 has 12 amino acids. The CDR3 protein is CASSLERDGQFF. The CDR3 DNA reads as TGTGCCAGCAGCCTAGAACGGGATGGGCAGTTCTTC. Full variable domain (missing parts from reference TRBV7-2 and TRBJ2-1): GAGVSQSPSNKVTEKGKDVELRCDPISGHTALYWYRQSLGQGLEFLIYFQGNSAPDKSGLPSDRFSAERTGGSVSTLTIQRTQQEDSAVYLCASSLERDGQFFGPGTRLTVL.

The genes are TRBV29-1 and TRBJ1-1; no clear D. Germline V gene lookup returns CDR1 SQVTM and CDR2 ANQGSEA. Trimming took 4 bases from V and 2 from J, leaving 8 bases between them. There are 12 residues in the CDR3. The CDR3 sequence is CSVAYQNTEAFF. The DNA of the CDR3 is TGCAGCGTTGCGTATCAAAACACTGAAGCTTTCTTT.

This clonotype was seen at least ten times. The rearrangement joins TRBV20-1 to TRBJ1-4; D unclear. The germline V gene encodes CDR1 DFQATT and CDR2 SNEGSKA (reference sequence). This CDR3 comprises 13 residues. The V end lost 2 bases, the J end lost 5 bases, and 9 bases lay between the germline ends. The CDR3 loop is CSARLANNEKLFF. CDR3 DNA sequence: TGCAGTGCTAGATTGGCAAACAATGAAAAACTGTTTTTT.

This clonotype was recorded many times. This sequence joins TRBV20-1 and TRBJ2-3; maybe TRBD2 (6 bases). Trimming took off 7 bases at V and 0 bases at J, with 17 bases between the two ends. The CDR3 contains 15 residues. CDR1 and CDR2 (germline): DFQATT, SNEGSKA (reference sequence). CDR3 in amino acids: CSVTRGKDSTDTQYF. The CDR3, as DNA: TGCAGTGTTACCCGCGGGAAGGACAGCACAGATACGCAGTATTTT.

Many counts were recorded for this clonotype. V is TRBV6-1 and J is TRBJ2-7, with 9 bases fitting TRBD2. J lost 0 bases, V lost 4 bases, and 10 bases had no gene match. There are 17 residues in the CDR3. Germline V CDR1 and CDR2: MNHNS, SASEGT. Here the CDR3 DNA reads TGTGCCAGCAGTGTTACCGGGACTAGCTTAAACTCCTACGAGCAGTACTTC. This translates into CASSVTGTSLNSYEQYF.

About this clonotype itself: Given a much more abundant clone one base away, this may be a read error. CDR3 region: CSALTGTSAWRDTQYF. CDR3 coding DNA: TGCAGTGCTCTTACCGGGACTAGCGCGTGGAGGGACACGCAGTATTTT. The V gene is TRBV20-1, the J gene TRBJ2-3; 10 nucleotides line up with TRBD2. Trimming at V came to 5 bases and at J to 9 bases, leaving 17 bases not matched to a gene. This CDR3 has 16 amino acids. CDR1 and CDR2 from the germline V gene are DFQATT and SNEGSKA (reference sequence).

The chain uses TRBV29-1 and TRBJ1-4; no definite D call. Looked up from germline, CDR1 is SQVTM and CDR2 is ANQGSEA. The V end was cut by 7 bases, the J end by 0 bases, with 9 bases between. This CDR3 has 13 residues. CDR3 amino acids: CSARPATNEKLFF. CDR3 nucleotides: TGCAGCGCACGACCGGCAACTAATGAAAAACTGTTTTTT.

The table lists this clonotype with many counts. This sequence joins TRBV12-3 or TRBV12-4 and TRBJ1-2, with 8 positions matching TRBD1. J lost 7 bases, V lost 1 base, and 5 bases had no gene match. CDR3 length: 14 residues. CDR3 protein: CASSLGTGTSGYTF. The CDR3 region has the DNA TGTGCCAGCAGTTTAGGGACAGGGACGAGTGGCTACACCTTC.

This clonotype was detected only a few times. V gene TRBV20-1 combines with J gene TRBJ2-1; the match to TRBD2 covers 11 bases. V was pared by 1 base and J by 6 bases, with 8 bases of the junction left unmatched. CDR1 is DFQATT, CDR2 SNEGSKA, per germline (reference sequence). CDR3 length equals 16 residues. CDR3 sequence reads: CSARAIRLAGGNEQFF. CDR3 coding DNA: TGCAGTGCTAGAGCCATCAGGCTAGCGGGAGGCAATGAGCAGTTCTTC.

This clonotype was detected ten times or more. The chain uses TRBV7-9 and TRBJ2-2; a weak D match, TRBD2 (6 bases). This CDR3 contains 13 residues. Germline V gene lookup returns CDR1 SEHNR and CDR2 FQNEAQ (reference sequence). V shed 5 bases and J shed 6 bases, with 10 bases lying between them. The CDR3 spells CASSEIAAGELFF. CDR3 DNA: TGTGCCAGCAGCGAGATAGCGGCCGGGGAGCTGTTTTTT.

Only a few counts were recorded for this clonotype. The chain employs TRBV29-1 and TRBJ2-3, with 10 bases aligning to TRBD1. Losses at the gene ends were 6 bases for V and 8 bases for J; bases not matched to a gene: 11. The germline V gene encodes CDR1 SQVTM and CDR2 ANQGSEA. This CDR3 spans 14 amino acids. The CDR3 protein is CSVGGQGMVITQYF. The CDR3 DNA reads TGCAGCGTCGGGGGACAGGGGATGGTAATTACGCAGTATTTT.

This clonotype was picked up many times. The gene calls are TRBV29-1 and TRBJ2-4, with TRBD1 matching 7 bases. CDR3 size: 14 residues. V dropped 1 base and J dropped 1; count of bases not matched to a gene: 1. Per germline, CDR1 SQVTM and CDR2 ANQGSEA. In nucleotides, the CDR3 is TGCAGCGTTGAAGCAGGGGGTGCCAAAAACATTCAGTACTTC. It yields the protein CSVEAGGAKNIQYF.